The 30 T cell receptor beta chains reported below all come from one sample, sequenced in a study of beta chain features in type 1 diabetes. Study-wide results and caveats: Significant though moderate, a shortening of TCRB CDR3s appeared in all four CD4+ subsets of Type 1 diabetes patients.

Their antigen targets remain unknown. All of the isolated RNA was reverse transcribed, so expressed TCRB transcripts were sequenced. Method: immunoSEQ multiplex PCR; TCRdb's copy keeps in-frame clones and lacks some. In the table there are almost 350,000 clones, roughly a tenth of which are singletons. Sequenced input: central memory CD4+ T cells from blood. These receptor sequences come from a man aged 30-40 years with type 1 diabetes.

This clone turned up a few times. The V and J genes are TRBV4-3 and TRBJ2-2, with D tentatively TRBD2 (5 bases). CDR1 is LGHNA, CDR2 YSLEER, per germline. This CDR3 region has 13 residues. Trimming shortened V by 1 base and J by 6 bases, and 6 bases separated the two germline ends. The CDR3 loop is CASSQGESGELFF. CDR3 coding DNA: TGCGCCAGCAGCCAAGGGGAGTCCGGGGAGCTGTTTTTT.

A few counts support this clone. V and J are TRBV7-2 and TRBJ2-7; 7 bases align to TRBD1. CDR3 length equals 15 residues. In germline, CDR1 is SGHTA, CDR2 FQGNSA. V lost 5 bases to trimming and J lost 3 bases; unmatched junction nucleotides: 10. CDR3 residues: CASSQSRTGDYEQYF. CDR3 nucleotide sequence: TGTGCCAGCAGCCAAAGCAGGACAGGAGACTACGAGCAGTACTTC.

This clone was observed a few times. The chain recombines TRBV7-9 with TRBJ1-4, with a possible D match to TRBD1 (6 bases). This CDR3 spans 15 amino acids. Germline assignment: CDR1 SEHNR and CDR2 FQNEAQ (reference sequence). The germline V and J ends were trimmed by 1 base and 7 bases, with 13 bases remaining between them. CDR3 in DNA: TGTGCCAGCAGCTTAGTTAGGGCAGGGGCTGAAAAACTGTTTTTT. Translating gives CASSLVRAGAEKLFF.

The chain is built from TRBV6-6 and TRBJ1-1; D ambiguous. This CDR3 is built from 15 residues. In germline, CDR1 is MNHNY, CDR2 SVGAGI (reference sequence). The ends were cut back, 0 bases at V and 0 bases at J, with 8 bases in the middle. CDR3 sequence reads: CASSYSGGMNTEAFF. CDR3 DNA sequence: TGTGCCAGCAGTTACTCGGGAGGGATGAACACTGAAGCTTTCTTT.

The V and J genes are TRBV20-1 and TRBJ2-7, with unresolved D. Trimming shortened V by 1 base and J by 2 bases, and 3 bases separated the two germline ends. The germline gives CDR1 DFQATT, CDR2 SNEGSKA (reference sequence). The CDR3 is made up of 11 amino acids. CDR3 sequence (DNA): TGCAGTGCTAGAGGTCCCTACGAGCAGTACTTC. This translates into CSARGPYEQYF.

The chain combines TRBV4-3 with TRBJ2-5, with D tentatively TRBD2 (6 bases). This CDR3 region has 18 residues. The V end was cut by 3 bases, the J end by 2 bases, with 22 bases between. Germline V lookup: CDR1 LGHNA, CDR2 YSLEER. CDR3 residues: CASSQDPGTGGNQETQYF. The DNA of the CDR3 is TGCGCCAGCAGCCAGGATCCCGGGACTGGGGGGAATCAAGAGACCCAGTACTTC.

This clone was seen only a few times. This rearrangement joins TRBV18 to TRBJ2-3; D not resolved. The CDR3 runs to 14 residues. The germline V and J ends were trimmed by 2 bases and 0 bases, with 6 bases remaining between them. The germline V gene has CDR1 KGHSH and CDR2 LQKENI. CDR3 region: CASSPSASTDTQYF. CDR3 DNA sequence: TGTGCCAGCTCACCAAGCGCGAGCACAGATACGCAGTATTTT.

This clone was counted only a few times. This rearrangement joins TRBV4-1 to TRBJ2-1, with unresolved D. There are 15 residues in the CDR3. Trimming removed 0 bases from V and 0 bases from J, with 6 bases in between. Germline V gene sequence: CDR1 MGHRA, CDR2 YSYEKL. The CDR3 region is CASSQDESSYNEQFF. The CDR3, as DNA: TGCGCCAGCAGCCAAGATGAAAGCTCCTACAATGAGCAGTTCTTC.

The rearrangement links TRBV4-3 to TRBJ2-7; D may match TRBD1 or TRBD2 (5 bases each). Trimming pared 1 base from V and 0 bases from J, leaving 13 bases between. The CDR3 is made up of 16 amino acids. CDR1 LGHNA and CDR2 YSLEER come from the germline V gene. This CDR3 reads CASSQGRDRRSYEQYF. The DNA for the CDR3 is TGCGCCAGCAGCCAAGGCCGGGACCGCCGCTCCTACGAGCAGTACTTC.

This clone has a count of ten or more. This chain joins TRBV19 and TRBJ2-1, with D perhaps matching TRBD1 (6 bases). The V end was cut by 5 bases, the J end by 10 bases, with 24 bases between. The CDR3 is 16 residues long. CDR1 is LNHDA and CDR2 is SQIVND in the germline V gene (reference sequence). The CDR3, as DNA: TGTGCCAGTAGTCCTTTTTCCAGCCAGGGGTCAGGAGAGCAGTTCTTC. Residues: CASSPFSSQGSGEQFF.

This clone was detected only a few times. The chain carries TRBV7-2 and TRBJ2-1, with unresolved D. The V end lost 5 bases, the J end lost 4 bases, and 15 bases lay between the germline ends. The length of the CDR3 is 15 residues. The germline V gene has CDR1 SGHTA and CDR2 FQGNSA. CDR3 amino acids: CASSIPPGRYNEQFF. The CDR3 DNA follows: TGTGCCAGCAGCATACCACCGGGCCGTTACAATGAGCAGTTCTTC.

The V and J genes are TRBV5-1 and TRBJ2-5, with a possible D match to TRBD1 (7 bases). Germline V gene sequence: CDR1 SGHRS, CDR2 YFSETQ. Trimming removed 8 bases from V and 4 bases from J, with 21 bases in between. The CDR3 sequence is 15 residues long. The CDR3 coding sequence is TGCGCCAGTTTTTATGGAGGGGGCGCGGGAGAGACCCAGTACTTC. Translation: CASFYGGGAGETQYF.

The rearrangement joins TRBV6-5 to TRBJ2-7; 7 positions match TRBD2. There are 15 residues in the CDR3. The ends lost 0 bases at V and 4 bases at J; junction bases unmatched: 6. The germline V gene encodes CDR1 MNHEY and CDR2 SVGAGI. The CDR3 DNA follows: TGTGCCAGCAGTTACTCGCATTACGGGAGGTACGAGCAGTACTTC. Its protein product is CASSYSHYGRYEQYF.

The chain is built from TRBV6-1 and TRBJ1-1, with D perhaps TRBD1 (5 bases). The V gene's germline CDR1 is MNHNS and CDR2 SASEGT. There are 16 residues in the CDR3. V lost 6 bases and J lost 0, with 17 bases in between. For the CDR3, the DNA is TGTGCCAGCAGCGAACCTCTAGACAGTATGAACACTGAAGCTTTCTTT. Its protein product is CASSEPLDSMNTEAFF.

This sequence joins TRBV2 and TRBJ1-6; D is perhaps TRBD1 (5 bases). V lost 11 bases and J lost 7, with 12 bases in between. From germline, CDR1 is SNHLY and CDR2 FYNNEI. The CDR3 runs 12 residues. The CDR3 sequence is CAGGTENSPLHF. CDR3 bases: TGTGCCGGCGGGACCGAAAATTCACCCCTCCACTTT.

CDR3 DNA: TGTGCCAGTAGTGATGCTTCTGGGCAGGGTCGCGCTAACTATGGCTACACCTTC. Residues: CASSDASGQGRANYGYTF. The V and J genes are TRBV19 and TRBJ1-2, with D possibly matching TRBD1 (5 bases). The CDR3 is made up of 18 amino acids. The germline gives CDR1 LNHDA, CDR2 SQIVND (reference sequence). V was pared by 5 bases and J by 0 bases, with 22 bases between.

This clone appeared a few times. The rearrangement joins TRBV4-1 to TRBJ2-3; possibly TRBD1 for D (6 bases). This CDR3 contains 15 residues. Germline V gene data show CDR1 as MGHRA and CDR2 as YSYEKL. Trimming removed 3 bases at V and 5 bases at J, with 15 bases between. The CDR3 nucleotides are TGCGCCAGCAGCCAGGGGGACAAAATCGTAGATACGCAGTATTTT. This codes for CASSQGDKIVDTQYF.

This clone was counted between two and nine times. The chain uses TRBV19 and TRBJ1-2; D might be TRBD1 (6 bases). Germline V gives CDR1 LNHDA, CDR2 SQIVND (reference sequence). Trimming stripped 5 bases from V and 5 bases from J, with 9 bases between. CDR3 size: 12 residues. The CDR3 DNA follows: TGTGCCAGTAGTCGGGACATTTATGGCTACACCTTC. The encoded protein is CASSRDIYGYTF.

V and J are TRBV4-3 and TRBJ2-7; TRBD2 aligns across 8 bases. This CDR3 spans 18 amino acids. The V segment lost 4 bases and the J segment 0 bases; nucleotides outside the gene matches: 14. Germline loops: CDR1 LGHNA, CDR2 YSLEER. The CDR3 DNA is TGCGCCAGCAGCCCTTTTCTCCCCGGGCTAGCGGGCTCCTACGAGCAGTACTTC. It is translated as CASSPFLPGLAGSYEQYF.

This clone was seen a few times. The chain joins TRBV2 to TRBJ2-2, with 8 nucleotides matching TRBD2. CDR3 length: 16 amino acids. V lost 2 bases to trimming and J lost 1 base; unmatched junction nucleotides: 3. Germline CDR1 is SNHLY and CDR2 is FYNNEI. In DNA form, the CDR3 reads TGTGCCAGCAGTGAATCCGGGGGGGTGAACACCGGGGAGCTGTTTTTT. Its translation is CASSESGGVNTGELFF.

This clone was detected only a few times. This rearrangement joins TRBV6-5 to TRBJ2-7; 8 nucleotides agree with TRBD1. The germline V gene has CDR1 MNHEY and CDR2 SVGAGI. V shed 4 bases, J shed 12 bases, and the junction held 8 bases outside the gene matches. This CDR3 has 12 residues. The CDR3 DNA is TGTGCCAGCAGTTCCACCGGGACAGGTCGGTACTTC. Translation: CASSSTGTGRYF.

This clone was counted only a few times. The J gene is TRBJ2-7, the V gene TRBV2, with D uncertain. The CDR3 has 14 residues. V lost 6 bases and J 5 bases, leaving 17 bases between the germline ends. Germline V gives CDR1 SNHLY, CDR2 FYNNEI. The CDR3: CASRDTDRRNEQYF. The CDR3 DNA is TGTGCCAGCAGGGATACGGACCGGCGGAACGAGCAGTACTTC.

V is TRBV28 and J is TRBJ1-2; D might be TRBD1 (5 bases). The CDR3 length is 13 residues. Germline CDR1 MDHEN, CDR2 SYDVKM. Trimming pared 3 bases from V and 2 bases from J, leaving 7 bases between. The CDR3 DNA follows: TGTGCCAGCAGTTTGGACACAAACTATGGCTACACCTTC. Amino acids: CASSLDTNYGYTF.

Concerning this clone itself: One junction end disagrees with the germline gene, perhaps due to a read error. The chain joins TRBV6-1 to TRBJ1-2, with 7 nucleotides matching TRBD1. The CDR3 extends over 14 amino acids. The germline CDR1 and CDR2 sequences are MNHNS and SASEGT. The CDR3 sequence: CASREGQERYGYTF. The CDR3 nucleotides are TGTGCCAGCAGGGAAGGACAGGAGAGGTATGGCTACACCTTC.

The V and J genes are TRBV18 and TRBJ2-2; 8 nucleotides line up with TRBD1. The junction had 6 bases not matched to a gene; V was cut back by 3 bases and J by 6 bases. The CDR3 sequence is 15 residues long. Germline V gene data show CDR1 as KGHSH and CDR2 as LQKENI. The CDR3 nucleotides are TGTGCCAGCTCACCCGGACAGGGCCGAGCCGGGGAGCTGTTTTTT. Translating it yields CASSPGQGRAGELFF. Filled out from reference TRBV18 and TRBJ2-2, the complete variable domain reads NAGVMQNPRHLVRRRGQEARLRCSPMKGHSHVYWYRQLPEEGLKFMVYLQKENIIDESGMPKERFSAEFPKEGPSILRIQQVVRGDSAAYFCASSPGQGRAGELFFGEGSRLTVL.

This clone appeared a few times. CDR3 in amino acids: CASSMDRAWSQPQHF. Here the CDR3 DNA reads TGTGCCAGCAGCATGGACAGGGCGTGGAGTCAGCCCCAGCATTTT. The rearrangement uses TRBV28 and TRBJ1-5; 8 nucleotides match TRBD1. This CDR3 contains 15 residues. The V and J ends lost 6 bases and 6 bases, in that order; junction bases with no gene match: 10. Germline-derived CDR1 and CDR2 are MDHEN and SYDVKM.

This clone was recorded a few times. CDR3 protein: CASGAGYQETQYF. Written as DNA, the CDR3 is TGTGCCTCGGGAGCGGGGTACCAAGAGACCCAGTACTTC. This chain joins TRBV5-6 and TRBJ2-5, with 7 bases that match TRBD2. Trimming cost V 10 bases and J 0 bases; bases outside gene matches: 6. The CDR3 is 13 residues long. Looked up from germline, CDR1 is SGHDT and CDR2 is YYEEEE.

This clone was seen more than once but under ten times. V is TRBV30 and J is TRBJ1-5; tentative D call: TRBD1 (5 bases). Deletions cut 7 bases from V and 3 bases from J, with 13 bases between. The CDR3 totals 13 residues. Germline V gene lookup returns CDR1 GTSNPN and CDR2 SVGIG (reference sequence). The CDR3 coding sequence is TGTGCCTCGAGCCGGGGGTTCAATCAGCCCCAGCATTTT. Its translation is CASSRGFNQPQHF.

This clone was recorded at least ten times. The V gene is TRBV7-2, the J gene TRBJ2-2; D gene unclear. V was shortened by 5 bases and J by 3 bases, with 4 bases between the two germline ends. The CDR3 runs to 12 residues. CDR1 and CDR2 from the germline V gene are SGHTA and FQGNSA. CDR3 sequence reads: CASSRDTGELFF. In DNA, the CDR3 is TGTGCCAGCAGCCGAGACACCGGGGAGCTGTTTTTT.

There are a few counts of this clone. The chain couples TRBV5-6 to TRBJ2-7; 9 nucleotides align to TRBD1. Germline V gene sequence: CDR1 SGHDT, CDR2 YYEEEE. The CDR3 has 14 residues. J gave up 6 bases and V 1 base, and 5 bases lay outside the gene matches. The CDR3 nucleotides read TGTGCCAGCAGCTTGCGGGACAGGGTAGGCGAGCAGTACTTC. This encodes CASSLRDRVGEQYF.